These T cell receptor beta chains were read from a single sample in a study of T cell clones after liver transplantation. Assay: immunoSEQ multiplex PCR; the TCRdb copy retains only in-frame clones and omits some. The data show around 15,000 clones, with 85% to 95% seen just once and 48% held by the top ten. The specimen was CD8+ T cells from blood, collected before liver transplant. These TCRs come from a human donor who received a liver transplant. CDR3s include the opening cysteine and the closing phenylalanine or tryptophan. The D gene is left open where the match is weak. Some rows have no size entry. The others give once, few or many, or a class for an expanded clone.

J	D	size	V	CDR3	DNA
TRBJ2-7	NA	once	TRBV19	CASSATGGYEQYF	TGTGCCAGTAGTGCGACCGGGGGTTACGAGCAGTACTTC
TRBJ1-4	NA	NA	TRBV7-9	CASSFSLWDAIATNEKLFF	TGTGCCAGCAGCTTTAGCCTATGGGATGCTATTGCGACTAATGAAAAACTGTTTTTT
TRBJ1-4	NA	NA	TRBV28	CASSLYGEATNEKLFF	TGTGCCAGCAGTTTGTATGGGGAAGCAACTAATGAAAAACTGTTTTTT
TRBJ1-2	NA	NA	TRBV10-3	CAISESISRGYTF	TGTGCCATCAGTGAGTCGATTTCCCGTGGCTACACCTTC
TRBJ2-3	NA	NA	TRBV28	CASSPAGFGTDTQYF	TGTGCCAGCTCCCCGGCGGGGTTCGGCACAGATACGCAGTATTTT
TRBJ1-5	NA	few	TRBV14	CASSQGGQPQHF	TGTGCCAGCAGCCAAGGAGGACAGCCCCAGCATTTT
TRBJ2-2	TRBD2	once	TRBV9	CASSATTSGLAPGQNTGELFF	TGTGCCAGCAGCGCAACTACTTCTGGACTAGCCCCGGGCCAGAACACCGGGGAGCTGTTTTTT
TRBJ2-7	TRBD1	NA	TRBV28	CASSETGSSYEQYF	TGTGCCAGCAGTGAGACAGGGTCTTCCTACGAGCAGTACTTC
TRBJ2-7	NA	NA	TRBV7-3	CASSETSLGRYEQYF	TGTGCCAGCAGCGAAACTAGCTTGGGCCGCTACGAGCAGTACTTC
TRBJ1-1	NA	NA	TRBV10-3	CAISESDGLNTEAFF	TGTGCCATCAGTGAGTCTGACGGCTTGAACACTGAAGCTTTCTTT
TRBJ2-5	NA	NA	TRBV7-9	CASSLWSGQETQYF	TGTGCCAGCAGCTTATGGAGCGGCCAAGAGACCCAGTACTTC
TRBJ2-5	TRBD2	NA	TRBV30	CAWTKHSGRETQYF	TGTGCCTGGACCAAACACAGCGGGAGAGAGACCCAGTACTTC
TRBJ1-2	NA	NA	TRBV10-3	CAISEPGTNYGYTF	TGTGCCATCAGTGAACCAGGGACTAACTATGGCTACACCTTC
TRBJ2-1	NA	NA	TRBV10-3	CAISESYSLSPPTYNEQFF	TGTGCCATCAGTGAGTCCTACAGCCTATCACCTCCCACCTACAATGAGCAGTTCTTC
TRBJ2-1	NA	NA	TRBV4-2	CASSQSLIDEQFF	TGTGCCAGCAGCCAGTCACTAATCGATGAGCAGTTCTTC
TRBJ2-1	TRBD2	NA	TRBV27	CASSLSASGNEQFF	TGTGCCAGCAGTTTATCCGCTAGCGGCAATGAGCAGTTCTTC
TRBJ2-2	NA	once	TRBV6-6	CASRADTGELFF	TGTGCCAGCAGGGCGGACACCGGGGAGCTGTTTTTT
TRBJ1-1	TRBD1	once	TRBV7-9	CASSSGQGARTEAFF	TGTGCCAGCAGCTCTGGGCAGGGGGCGCGAACTGAAGCTTTCTTT
TRBJ2-7	NA	NA	TRBV11-3	CASSLEETGYLYEQYF	TGTGCCAGCAGCTTAGAGGAAACAGGGTATCTCTACGAGCAGTACTTC
TRBJ2-2	TRBD2	few	TRBV28	CASSLRGAGELFF	TGTGCCAGCAGTTTACGGGGGGCCGGGGAGCTGTTTTTT
TRBJ2-7	NA	once	TRBV6-5	CASSYSKAGDEQYF	TGTGCCAGCAGTTACTCTAAGGCTGGCGACGAGCAGTACTTC
TRBJ2-1	NA	NA	TRBV4-2	CASSQARQNEQFF	TGTGCCAGCAGCCAAGCACGACAAAATGAGCAGTTCTTC
TRBJ1-1	NA	NA	TRBV30	CAWSVFAGYQPEAFF	TGTGCCTGGAGTGTATTTGCCGGGTACCAGCCTGAAGCTTTCTTT
TRBJ2-7	NA	NA	TRBV29-1	CSVEIDAGLSYEQYF	TGCAGCGTTGAGATTGATGCGGGCTTATCCTACGAGCAGTACTTC
TRBJ1-6	NA	NA	TRBV28	CASSLGSAVSPLHF	TGTGCCAGCAGTTTAGGTTCGGCAGTTTCACCCCTCCACTTT
TRBJ1-2	NA	NA	TRBV20-1	CSGSGTLGYTF	TGCAGTGGGTCGGGGACTTTGGGCTACACCTTC
TRBJ2-1	TRBD2	NA	TRBV9	CASSVATAGVSYNEQFF	TGTGCCAGCAGCGTAGCTACAGCGGGGGTCTCCTACAATGAGCAGTTCTTC
TRBJ2-7	TRBD1	NA	TRBV27	CASSGGDRPIYEQYF	TGTGCCAGCAGTGGTGGGGACAGGCCAATCTACGAGCAGTACTTC
TRBJ2-7	TRBD2	NA	TRBV7-2	CASSLDRDSGKYYEQYF	TGTGCCAGCAGCTTAGATCGGGATAGCGGGAAATACTACGAGCAGTACTTC
TRBJ2-1	TRBD2	NA	TRBV9	CASSLGLAEYNEQFF	TGTGCCAGCAGCCTAGGGCTAGCGGAATACAATGAGCAGTTCTTC
TRBJ1-5	NA	few	TRBV28	CASSRDHNQPQHF	TGTGCCAGCAGCAGGGACCACAATCAGCCCCAGCATTTT
TRBJ1-4	TRBD1	NA	TRBV4-3	CASSQDTGGGGEKLFF	TGCGCCAGCAGCCAAGATACAGGGGGCGGGGGTGAAAAACTGTTTTTT
TRBJ2-1	NA	NA	TRBV4-1	CASSQERFNEQFF	TGCGCCAGCAGCCAAGAACGGTTCAATGAGCAGTTCTTC
TRBJ1-4	NA	NA	TRBV6-6	CASTTGLLNEKLFF	TGTGCCAGCACCACGGGACTTCTTAATGAAAAACTGTTTTTT
TRBJ1-1	TRBD1	NA	TRBV5-6	CASSLQGSSEAFF	TGTGCCAGCAGCTTACAGGGGTCATCTGAAGCTTTCTTT
TRBJ2-1	NA	NA	TRBV28	CASSFAQYNEQFF	TGTGCCAGCAGTTTCGCCCAATACAATGAGCAGTTCTTC
TRBJ2-2	NA	NA	TRBV27	CASRYAGELFF	TGTGCCAGCAGATACGCCGGGGAGCTGTTTTTT
TRBJ2-3	NA	NA	TRBV27	CASSSYRGSAGADTQYF	TGTGCCAGCAGTTCATACCGGGGCTCGGCGGGCGCAGATACGCAGTATTTT
TRBJ2-7	NA	NA	TRBV30	CAWSDQGGLLEQYF	TGTGCCTGGAGTGACCAGGGGGGACTCCTCGAGCAGTACTTC
TRBJ2-7	TRBD2	NA	TRBV11-2	CASGGKTSGSGEQYF	TGTGCCAGTGGGGGCAAGACTAGCGGGAGCGGCGAGCAGTACTTC
TRBJ2-5	TRBD2	NA	TRBV11-2	CASSLEIAGGQETQYF	TGTGCCAGCAGCTTAGAAATAGCGGGAGGGCAAGAGACCCAGTACTTC
TRBJ1-6	NA	NA	TRBV27	CASSLQNSPLHF	TGTGCCAGCAGTTTACAGAATTCACCCCTCCACTTT